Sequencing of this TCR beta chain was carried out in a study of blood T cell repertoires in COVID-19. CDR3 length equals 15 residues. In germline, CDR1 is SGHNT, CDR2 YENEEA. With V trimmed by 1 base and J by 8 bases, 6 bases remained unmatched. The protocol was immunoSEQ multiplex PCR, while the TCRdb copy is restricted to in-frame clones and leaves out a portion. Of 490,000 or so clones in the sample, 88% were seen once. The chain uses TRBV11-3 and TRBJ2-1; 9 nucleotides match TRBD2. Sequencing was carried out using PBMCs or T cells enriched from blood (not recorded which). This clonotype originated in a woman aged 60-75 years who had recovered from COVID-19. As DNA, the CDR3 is TGTGCCAGCAGCTTAGTAGCGGGGGCGGAGGATGAGCAGTTCTTC. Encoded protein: CASSLVAGAEDEQFF.